The 25 T cell receptor beta chains given below trace back to one sample, sequenced in a study of blood T cells in healthy people across ages (dated by TCRdb to the mid-2010s). The library was prepared using 5' RACE. The second PCR ran for roughly 6 to 11 cycles and used a J-beta primer mix along with a sample-barcoded 5' primer. TCRdb took the public reads, trimmed them with fastp at Q25, ran MiXCR for clone calling and kept in-frame beta chains. Here each entry gathers all rows of one CDR3 protein and keeps the most common genes and DNA. The sample records approximately 1,700,000 distinct CDR3 sequences, roughly two fifths of which are singletons. The ten top clones hold 23% of the sample. The sequenced sample was blood. The receptors come from a human donor in good health.

The chain is built from TRBV20-1 and TRBJ2-1; 7 nucleotides agree with TRBD1. From germline, CDR1 is DFQATT and CDR2 SNEGSKA (reference sequence). The CDR3 spans 15 residues. J gave up 3 bases and V 3 bases, and 8 bases lay outside the gene matches. The chain's CDR3 is CSASPTGIGYNEQFF. The CDR3 DNA reads TGCAGTGCTAGCCCGACAGGGATCGGCTACAATGAGCAGTTCTTC.

This chain joins TRBV28 and TRBJ1-2; D ambiguous. The CDR3 extends over 14 amino acids. Trimming took off 6 bases at V and 5 bases at J, with 16 bases between the two ends. The germline gives CDR1 MDHEN, CDR2 SYDVKM. CDR3 sequence (DNA): TGTGCCAGCAGGTCGCCCAGGTTTGGGTATGGCTACACCTTC. It encodes CASRSPRFGYGYTF.

This chain links TRBV20-1 with TRBJ1-2; 7 bases match TRBD1. V dropped 2 bases and J dropped 0; count of bases not matched to a gene: 6. Germline V gene sequence: CDR1 DFQATT, CDR2 SNEGSKA (reference sequence). The CDR3 contains 15 residues. The DNA of the CDR3 is TGCAGTGCTAGAATTCACCAGGGGGCTAACTATGGCTACACCTTC. This translates into CSARIHQGANYGYTF.

Comments on this clonotype: One end of the junction does not line up with germline, which may come from a read error. As DNA, the CDR3 is TGTGCCTGCAGCTATAACCAGGGGGGGGCTTTCTTT. Amino acid sequence: CACSYNQGGAFF. This sequence joins TRBV7-9 and TRBJ1-1, with TRBD1 matching over 7 bases. Germline CDR1 reads SEHNR; CDR2 reads FQNEAQ (reference sequence). CDR3 length: 12 residues.

This clonotype was counted between two and nine times. This chain links TRBV9 with TRBJ2-1; D remains ambiguous. Per germline, CDR1 SGDLS and CDR2 YYNGEE. V dropped 0 bases and J dropped 9 bases, with 7 bases sitting between them. CDR3 size: 12 residues. The CDR3 region has the DNA TGTGCCAGCAGCGTAGTTCCCGGTGAGCAGTTCTTC. Translated: CASSVVPGEQFF.

This chain connects TRBV11-2 to TRBJ1-6; no clear D. The CDR3 covers 12 residues. Germline loops: CDR1 SGHAT, CDR2 FQNNGV. V was trimmed by 5 bases and J by 10 bases, leaving 9 bases between them. DNA for the CDR3: TGTGCCAGCAGCGAATCGTTCTCACCCCTCCACTTT. It translates to CASSESFSPLHF.

This sequence joins TRBV4-2 and TRBJ1-1; D is ambiguous. CDR1 is LGHNA and CDR2 is YNFKEQ in the germline V gene. The CDR3 length is 15 residues. The V end was cut by 0 bases, the J end by 4 bases, with 12 bases between. The CDR3 region has the DNA TGTGCCAGCAGCCAAGAGAGGTTTCGGAGCACTGAAGCTTTCTTT. Protein sequence: CASSQERFRSTEAFF.

This clonotype turned up a few times. The rearrangement joins TRBV6-1 to TRBJ2-7; D call uncertain. Trimming removed 6 bases from V and 4 bases from J, with 22 bases in between. The germline V gene encodes CDR1 MNHNS and CDR2 SASEGT. The CDR3 contains 16 residues. In nucleotides, the CDR3 is TGTGCCAGCAGCGAATTTCTAGGCGGTGAGAATTACGAGCAGTACTTC. This sequence encodes CASSEFLGGENYEQYF.

Of note for this clonotype: A read error may produce the germline difference seen at one junction end. This chain joins TRBV4-3 and TRBJ2-3, with 8 bases that match TRBD2. The V gene's germline CDR1 is LGHNA and CDR2 YSLEER. CDR3 length: 17 residues. Here the CDR3 reads CASSPSQAGGRTYTQYF. The CDR3 bases are TGCGCCAGCAGCCCCAGCCAGGCGGGGGGACGCACATATACGCAGTATTTT.

This clonotype was seen a few times. V usage is TRBV5-1 and J usage is TRBJ2-7; 7 positions agree with TRBD1. CDR3 length: 14 residues. V trimming: 2 bases; J trimming: 3 bases; junction bases outside the gene matches: 5. CDR1 is SGHRS, CDR2 YFSETQ, per germline. CDR3 protein: CASSLDRAVYEQYF. The CDR3 DNA follows: TGCGCCAGCAGCTTAGACAGGGCGGTCTACGAGCAGTACTTC.

J is TRBJ1-2 and V is TRBV20-1, with a possible D match to TRBD1 (6 bases). CDR1 and CDR2 from the germline V gene are DFQATT and SNEGSKA (reference sequence). The CDR3 sequence is 12 residues long. V was pared by 4 bases and J by 4 bases, with 10 bases between. CDR3 region: CSAMDSTYGYTF. In DNA form, the CDR3 reads TGCAGTGCTATGGACAGTACCTATGGCTACACCTTC.

At least ten counts were recorded for this clonotype. The chain combines TRBV25-1 with TRBJ1-2; a weak D match, TRBD1 (5 bases). The germline V gene has CDR1 MGHDK and CDR2 SYGVNS. The ends were cut back, 1 base at V and 2 bases at J, with 17 bases in the middle. CDR3 length: 17 amino acids. In DNA form, the CDR3 reads TGTGCCAGCAGTGAATGGGGAGACCGCCAGGGAAACTATGGCTACACCTTC. It specifies CASSEWGDRQGNYGYTF.

The CDR3 DNA is TGCAGTGCTACGTGGACAGGGAACTATGGCTACACCTTC. Translating gives CSATWTGNYGYTF. The chain recombines TRBV20-1 with TRBJ1-2; 8 positions agree with TRBD1. Trimming took 4 bases from V and 2 from J; bases not matched to a gene: 3. This CDR3 is 13 amino acids long. Germline V lookup: CDR1 DFQATT, CDR2 SNEGSKA (reference sequence).

The chain has TRBV20-1 and TRBJ2-3; D is perhaps TRBD1 (6 bases). The V gene's germline CDR1 is DFQATT and CDR2 SNEGSKA (reference sequence). This CDR3 is 14 amino acids long. The CDR3 is CSPNVGAITDTQYF. Written as DNA, the CDR3 is TGCAGCCCCAATGTGGGGGCGATCACAGATACGCAGTATTTT.

This clonotype was recorded at least ten times. V usage is TRBV7-9 and J usage is TRBJ2-7; TRBD2 agrees at 7 bases. Germline V lookup: CDR1 SEHNR, CDR2 FQNEAQ (reference sequence). V lost 5 bases to trimming and J lost 0 bases; unmatched junction nucleotides: 7. This CDR3 has 15 amino acids. The CDR3 sequence: CASSKSGVSSYEQYF. In nucleotides, the CDR3 is TGTGCCAGCAGCAAAAGCGGGGTTAGCTCCTACGAGCAGTACTTC. The entire variable domain, with the rest obtained from reference TRBV7-9 and TRBJ2-7, is as follows: DTGVSQNPRHKITKRGQNVTFRCDPISEHNRLYWYRQTLGQGPEFLTYFQNEAQLEKSRLLSDRFSAERPKGSFSTLEIQRTEQGDSAMYLCASSKSGVSSYEQYFGPGTRLTVT.

This chain links TRBV20-1 with TRBJ1-6; D unclear. CDR1 and CDR2 (germline): DFQATT, SNEGSKA (reference sequence). V was cut by 1 base and J by 5 bases, with 12 bases left in between. The CDR3 is 15 amino acids. The CDR3 loop is CSARVSGRNNSPLHF. CDR3 sequence (DNA): TGCAGTGCTAGAGTCTCTGGGCGGAATAATTCACCCCTCCACTTT.

The chain combines TRBV7-9 with TRBJ2-3; D gene ambiguous. This CDR3 contains 13 residues. Between the trimmed V and J ends, which lost 2 bases and 6 bases, there was a span of 9 bases. Germline CDR1 SEHNR, CDR2 FQNEAQ (reference sequence). In nucleotides, the CDR3 is TGTGCCAGCAGCTTACCAGAGGTGGATACGCAGTATTTT. Its protein is CASSLPEVDTQYF.

The table lists this clonotype with many counts. This sequence joins TRBV4-3 and TRBJ2-4; no clear D. V was clipped by 1 base and J by 6 bases, with 7 bases between them. The length of the CDR3 is 13 residues. Germline CDR1 LGHNA, CDR2 YSLEER. In DNA form, the CDR3 reads TGCGCCAGCAGCCAAGGGTGGCGAAACATTCAGTACTTC. Its translation is CASSQGWRNIQYF.

The chain employs TRBV4-3 and TRBJ2-1; the D gene is possibly TRBD1 (6 bases). V lost 2 bases, J lost 3 bases, and 11 bases lay in between. The CDR3 covers 15 residues. CDR1 is LGHNA and CDR2 is YSLEER in the germline V gene. The CDR3 protein is CASSQYVQGYNEQFF. For the CDR3, the DNA is TGCGCCAGCAGCCAATATGTACAGGGCTACAATGAGCAGTTCTTC.

V is TRBV3-1 and J is TRBJ2-5; TRBD1 matches at 10 bases. Losses at the gene ends were 4 bases for V and 2 bases for J; bases not matched to a gene: 13. The CDR3 is made up of 18 amino acids. Germline V CDR1 and CDR2: LGHDT, YNNKEL (reference sequence). CDR3 residues: CASSRKPGQGLQQETQYF. CDR3 DNA sequence: TGTGCCAGCAGCCGAAAACCGGGACAGGGGCTCCAACAAGAGACCCAGTACTTC.

In regard to this clonotype: One junction end does not reproduce the germline sequence, and a read error may be involved. In DNA form, the CDR3 reads TGTGTCAGCAGCCGGAGGACTAGCTCCTACAATGAGCAGTTCTTC. Protein sequence: CVSSRRTSSYNEQFF. The rearrangement links TRBV13 to TRBJ2-1; 7 bases map to TRBD2. CDR1 PRHDT and CDR2 FYEKMQ come from the germline V gene (reference sequence). The CDR3 sequence is 15 residues long.

The V call is TRBV3-1, the J call TRBJ2-1; D is possibly TRBD1 (5 bases). The CDR3 is made up of 16 amino acids. The germline gives CDR1 LGHDT, CDR2 YNNKEL (reference sequence). Trimming left V 2 bases short and J 0 bases short, with 11 bases between. The CDR3 DNA follows: TGTGCCAGCAGCCAACGGACACGCCGCTCCTACAATGAGCAGTTCTTC. Encoded protein: CASSQRTRRSYNEQFF.

The chain couples TRBV30 to TRBJ1-2; D perhaps matches TRBD1 (6 bases). Deletions cut 2 bases from V and 2 bases from J, with 9 bases between. Per germline, CDR1 GTSNPN and CDR2 SVGIG (reference sequence). The CDR3 consists of 13 residues. CDR3 residues: CAWSRDTNYGYTF. In DNA, the CDR3 is TGTGCCTGGAGTAGGGACACCAACTATGGCTACACCTTC.

Details on this clonotype: Because it lacks the conserved phenylalanine or tryptophan at the end, this CDR3 is likely a read error. The chain uses TRBV12-3 or TRBV12-4 and TRBJ2-3; D is unclear. CDR3 length equals 15 residues. V was clipped by 3 bases and J by 2 bases, with 12 bases between them. CDR3 region: CASSFGDRTTDTQYL. The DNA for the CDR3 is TGTGCCAGCAGTTTCGGTGATAGGACCACAGATACGCAGTATTTA.

V and J are TRBV12-3 or TRBV12-4 and TRBJ1-1; the D gene is possibly TRBD1 (5 bases). The CDR3 loop spans 14 amino acids. Trimming removed 6 bases from V and 4 bases from J, with 15 bases in between. CDR3 loop: CASRLFPGTTEAFF. CDR3 coding DNA: TGTGCCAGCAGGTTGTTCCCCGGGACCACTGAAGCTTTCTTT.